These 30 T cell receptor beta chains originate from one sample sequenced in a study of blood T cell repertoires in COVID-19. Profiled with immunoSEQ multiplex PCR; TCRdb holds only in-frame clones, not every one. The data contain 250,000 or so clones, 86% of them singletons. The sequenced material came from peripheral blood. These TCRs come from a woman aged 25 to 39 with active or convalescent COVID-19.

The chain carries TRBV7-2 and TRBJ2-7; 9 bases line up with TRBD2. There are 16 residues in the CDR3. Per the germline V gene, CDR1 is SGHTA and CDR2 is FQGNSA. Trimming took 2 bases from V and 1 from J; bases not matched to a gene: 6. In DNA form, the CDR3 reads TGTGCCAGCAGCTTAAGGCTAGCGGGGTCATCCTACGAGCAGTACTTC. Protein sequence: CASSLRLAGSSYEQYF. The full variable domain, completed using reference TRBV7-2 and TRBJ2-7, is GAGVSQSPSNKVTEKGKDVELRCDPISGHTALYWYRQSLGQGLEFLIYFQGNSAPDKSGLPSDRFSAERTGGSVSTLTIQRTQQEDSAVYLCASSLRLAGSSYEQYFGPGTRLTVT.

The V gene is TRBV9, the J gene TRBJ1-1; D gene unclear. This CDR3 comprises 14 residues. CDR1 SGDLS and CDR2 YYNGEE come from the germline V gene. V was cut by 1 base and J by 2 bases, with 9 bases left in between. As DNA, the CDR3 is TGTGCCAGCAGCGTAACAGCTATAAACACTGAAGCTTTCTTT. Amino acid sequence: CASSVTAINTEAFF.

A few counts support this clone. V gene TRBV3-1 (or the pseudogene TRBV3-2) combines with J gene TRBJ2-3; weak D call: TRBD2 (7 bases). There are 16 residues in the CDR3. The V end was cut by 1 base, the J end by 2 bases, with 13 bases between. Germline-derived CDR1 and CDR2 are LGHDT and YNNKEL (reference sequence). The CDR3 protein is CASSQGGGPNTDTQYF. For the CDR3, the DNA is TGTGCCAGCAGCCAAGGGGGGGGCCCCAACACAGATACGCAGTATTTT.

The gene calls are TRBV20-1 and TRBJ2-7; D is perhaps TRBD2 (5 bases). CDR1 and CDR2 (germline): DFQATT, SNEGSKA (reference sequence). The CDR3 covers 11 residues. V was cut by 3 bases and J by 5 bases, with 8 bases left in between. CDR3 coding DNA: TGCAGTGCTAGTGACGGGAACGAGCAGTACTTC. This codes for CSASDGNEQYF.

This chain links TRBV5-1 with TRBJ2-7; no clear D gene. V gave up 3 bases and J gave up 1 base, with 5 bases separating them. Germline-derived CDR1 and CDR2 are SGHRS and YFSETQ. The CDR3 is made up of 12 amino acids. The CDR3 protein is CASSSPSYEQYF. Written as DNA, the CDR3 is TGCGCCAGCAGCTCCCCTTCCTACGAGCAGTACTTC. The full variable domain, its missing parts supplied by reference TRBV5-1 and TRBJ2-7, is KAGVTQTPRYLIKTRGQQVTLSCSPISGHRSVSWYQQTPGQGLQFLFEYFSETQRNKGNFPGRFSGRQFSNSRSEMNVSTLELGDSALYLCASSSPSYEQYFGPGTRLTVT.

The V and J genes are TRBV9 and TRBJ1-6, with D possibly TRBD1 on 5 matching bases. Looked up from germline, CDR1 is SGDLS and CDR2 is YYNGEE. The CDR3 is 16 residues long. The V and J ends lost 0 bases and 5 bases respectively, with 12 bases between them. The CDR3 reads CASSVGGGPHNSPLHF. CDR3 DNA: TGTGCCAGCAGCGTAGGGGGCGGCCCCCATAATTCACCCCTCCACTTT. Full variable domain (outside the CDR3, taken from reference TRBV9 and TRBJ1-6): DSGVTQTPKHLITATGQRVTLRCSPRSGDLSVYWYQQSLDQGLQFLIQYYNGEERAKGNILERFSAQQFPDLHSELNLSSLELGDSALYFCASSVGGGPHNSPLHFGNGTRLTVT.

The table lists this clone with a count of one. The J gene is TRBJ2-6, the V gene TRBV6-2 or TRBV6-3; perhaps TRBD1 as D (5 bases). This CDR3 is 21 amino acids long. In germline, CDR1 is MNHEY, CDR2 SVGEGT. V gave up 2 bases and J gave up 0 bases, with 23 bases separating them. The chain's CDR3 is CASSYQGPIRADASGANVLTF. DNA of the CDR3: TGTGCCAGCAGTTACCAGGGCCCAATCCGGGCGGATGCCTCTGGGGCCAACGTCCTGACTTTC.

This chain joins TRBV28 and TRBJ1-2, with D perhaps matching TRBD1 (6 bases). The CDR3 consists of 15 residues. The V gene lost 4 bases and the J gene lost 4 bases, with 16 bases spanning the gap. The germline V gene encodes CDR1 MDHEN and CDR2 SYDVKM. CDR3 in amino acids: CASSSPQGLGYGYTF. The CDR3 DNA reads as TGTGCCAGCAGTTCCCCCCAGGGGCTAGGCTATGGCTACACCTTC.

The rearrangement links TRBV30 to TRBJ2-3, with 9 nucleotides matching TRBD2. This CDR3 is 13 amino acids long. V lost 8 bases and J lost 3; bases outside the gene matches: 6. Germline CDR1 GTSNPN, CDR2 SVGIG (reference sequence). The CDR3 nucleotides are TGTGCCAAAGCGGGGGGTGGGACAGATACGCAGTATTTT. This translates into CAKAGGGTDTQYF. The full variable domain, completed using reference TRBV30 and TRBJ2-3, is SQTIHQWPATLVQPVGSPLSLECTVEGTSNPNLYWYRQAAGRGLQLLFYSVGIGQISSEVPQNLSASRPQDRQFILSSKKLLLSDSGFYLCAKAGGGTDTQYFGPGTRLTVL.

The chain employs TRBV5-1 and TRBJ1-2; D is unclear. Trimming removed 0 bases at V and 8 bases at J, with 5 bases between. In germline, CDR1 is SGHRS, CDR2 YFSETQ. CDR3 length equals 11 residues. CDR3 residues: CASSLGEGYTF. The CDR3 bases are TGCGCCAGCAGCTTGGGTGAGGGCTACACCTTC.

The chain links TRBV6-6 to TRBJ1-2; 9 positions agree with TRBD1. In germline, CDR1 is MNHNY, CDR2 SVGAGI (reference sequence). The CDR3 totals 15 residues. Trimming removed 4 bases from V and 7 bases from J; junction bases left unmatched: 10. Written as DNA, the CDR3 is TGTGCCAGCAGTTCCTACGGACAGGGGAGGGCTGGCTACACCTTC. Protein sequence: CASSSYGQGRAGYTF.

The genes are TRBV7-6 and TRBJ2-7; 11 bases agree with TRBD2. CDR3 length equals 16 residues. Germline V lookup: CDR1 SGHVS, CDR2 FNYEAQ. J lost 3 bases, V lost 0 bases, and 4 bases had no gene match. Here the CDR3 DNA reads TGTGCCAGCAGCTTAGCTAGCGGGGGGGGGTACTACGAGCAGTACTTC. This gives the protein CASSLASGGGYYEQYF.

The J gene is TRBJ1-2, the V gene TRBV28; no clear D gene. The CDR3 runs 13 residues. Trimming removed 6 bases from V and 4 bases from J, with 12 bases in between. CDR1 and CDR2 (germline): MDHEN, SYDVKM. CDR3 sequence: CASSRPLVYGYTF. CDR3 in DNA: TGTGCCAGCAGCCGACCGCTAGTCTATGGCTACACCTTC.

The chain employs TRBV24-1 and TRBJ1-5, with TRBD1 matching 8 bases. The CDR3 consists of 14 residues. J gave up 6 bases and V 4 bases, and 4 bases lay outside the gene matches. Looked up from germline, CDR1 is KGHDR and CDR2 is SFDVKD. For the CDR3, the DNA is TGTGCCACCAGTGAAATGGACAGGGCTCAGCCCCAGCATTTT. It codes for CATSEMDRAQPQHF.

This chain connects TRBV2 to TRBJ1-5; D is uncertain. With 7 bases removed from V and 11 bases from J, the gap between germline ends came to 18 bases. The germline CDR1 and CDR2 sequences are SNHLY and FYNNEI. The CDR3 length is 13 residues. The chain's CDR3 is CASTKSNYGAQHF. The DNA for the CDR3 is TGTGCCAGCACCAAATCAAACTACGGGGCCCAGCATTTT.

This clone was recorded only once. The chain is built from TRBV5-1 and TRBJ2-1, with D unclear. Germline lookup yields CDR1 SGHRS and CDR2 YFSETQ. Trimming removed 0 bases at V and 5 bases at J, with 12 bases between. This CDR3 is 15 amino acids long. Written as DNA, the CDR3 is TGCGCCAGCAGCTTGGCGGGTAGTTTGAACAATGAGCAGTTCTTC. Encoded protein: CASSLAGSLNNEQFF.

The chain carries TRBV3-1 (or the pseudogene TRBV3-2) and TRBJ1-5, with D perhaps matching TRBD1 (6 bases). The CDR3 covers 15 residues. Trimming stripped 5 bases from V and 4 bases from J, with 15 bases between. Germline V gene sequence: CDR1 LGHDT, CDR2 YNNKEL (reference sequence). For the CDR3, the DNA is TGTGCCAGCAGCTTCCCCAATACAGGGAATCAGCCCCAGCATTTT. It yields the protein CASSFPNTGNQPQHF.

The V and J genes are TRBV3-1 (or the pseudogene TRBV3-2) and TRBJ2-7; TRBD2 is a possible D gene (5 bases). The V end was cut by 4 bases, the J end by 0 bases, with 25 bases between. CDR1 is LGHDT, CDR2 YNNKEL, per germline (reference sequence). CDR3 length: 19 residues. Written as DNA, the CDR3 is TGTGCCAGCAGCCCCCCGTCTTACATCATCGGGGATGTCTCCTACGAGCAGTACTTC. Encoded protein: CASSPPSYIIGDVSYEQYF.

The rearrangement joins TRBV19 to TRBJ1-2; possible D gene TRBD1, 6 bases. The germline CDR1 and CDR2 sequences are LNHDA and SQIVND (reference sequence). The CDR3 covers 16 residues. Trimming removed 0 bases at V and 4 bases at J, with 15 bases between. The CDR3 DNA reads TGTGCCAGTAGTATAGATAGTGGACAGACCTTCTATGGCTACACCTTC. Translating gives CASSIDSGQTFYGYTF. Complete variable domain (other parts from reference TRBV19 and TRBJ1-2): DGGITQSPKYLFRKEGQNVTLSCEQNLNHDAMYWYRQDPGQGLRLIYYSQIVNDFQKGDIAEGYSVSREKKESFPLTVTSAQKNPTAFYLCASSIDSGQTFYGYTFGSGTRLTVV.

This clone was recorded once. The genes are TRBV19 and TRBJ1-5; 9 nucleotides align to TRBD1. The trim removed 7 bases at V and 5 bases at J, leaving 9 bases unmatched. The CDR3 length is 15 residues. Germline V gene sequence: CDR1 LNHDA, CDR2 SQIVND (reference sequence). The CDR3 region has the DNA TGTGCCAGTACTCGGGGACAGGGTTTTGATCAGCCCCAGCATTTT. Translated: CASTRGQGFDQPQHF.

This clone was seen only a few times. The gene calls are TRBV6-1 and TRBJ2-3; the match to TRBD2 covers 14 bases. Germline V gene sequence: CDR1 MNHNS, CDR2 SASEGT. CDR3 length: 17 residues. V lost 4 bases, J lost 3 bases, and 6 bases stayed unmatched. The CDR3 loop reads CASSGLAGGPLTDTQYF. CDR3 nucleotide sequence: TGTGCCAGCAGTGGACTAGCGGGGGGGCCTTTGACAGATACGCAGTATTTT.

The chain carries TRBV7-8 and TRBJ2-5; tentative D call: TRBD1 (5 bases). CDR1 is SGHVS and CDR2 is FQNEAQ in the germline V gene. V lost 8 bases to trimming and J lost 1 base, with 11 bases between them. This CDR3 has 13 amino acids. The CDR3 loop is CASGVDSQETQYF. CDR3 in DNA: TGTGCCAGCGGCGTCGACAGCCAAGAGACCCAGTACTTC.

The chain joins TRBV6-5 to TRBJ1-2, with D unresolved. The V end lost 6 bases, the J end lost 4 bases, and 18 bases lay between the germline ends. This CDR3 contains 15 residues. Germline loops: CDR1 MNHEY, CDR2 SVGAGI. The CDR3 here is CASRFPGGYGYGYTF. The CDR3 DNA reads TGTGCCAGCAGGTTTCCCGGAGGGTACGGCTATGGCTACACCTTC.

This sequence joins TRBV10-3 and TRBJ1-1; D ambiguous. Germline loops: CDR1 ENHRY, CDR2 SYGVKD. This CDR3 region has 15 residues. Between the trimmed V and J ends, which lost 3 bases and 1 base, there was a span of 12 bases. The chain's CDR3 is CAISDGRTKNTEAFF. CDR3 DNA sequence: TGTGCCATCAGTGATGGGAGGACGAAGAACACTGAAGCTTTCTTT.

CDR3 nucleotides: TGTGCCTGGAGTGACAGGGTTCAGCAGCCCCAGCATTTT. Amino acid sequence: CAWSDRVQQPQHF. The V call is TRBV30, the J call TRBJ1-5; weak D call: TRBD1 (6 bases). CDR1 and CDR2 (germline): GTSNPN, SVGIG (reference sequence). This CDR3 region has 13 residues. The V end lost 1 base, the J end lost 7 bases, and 11 bases lay between the germline ends.

The rearrangement links TRBV7-2 to TRBJ1-2, with 7 positions matching TRBD1. Trimming took 4 bases from V and 3 from J; bases not matched to a gene: 5. The CDR3 is 14 amino acids. Germline assignment: CDR1 SGHTA and CDR2 FQGNSA. CDR3 amino acids: CASSSTGVDYGYTF. DNA of the CDR3: TGTGCCAGCAGCTCTACAGGGGTGGACTATGGCTACACCTTC.

This chain joins TRBV24-1 and TRBJ2-1; D may be TRBD2 (5 bases). The CDR3 is 13 residues long. With 9 bases removed from V and 8 bases from J, the gap between germline ends came to 16 bases. Looked up from germline, CDR1 is KGHDR and CDR2 is SFDVKD. CDR3 residues: CATVSRDVDEQFF. The CDR3 region has the DNA TGTGCCACCGTCTCACGGGATGTGGATGAGCAGTTCTTC.

V is TRBV30 and J is TRBJ2-6; 8 positions agree with TRBD1. The V gene's germline CDR1 is GTSNPN and CDR2 SVGIG (reference sequence). This CDR3 is built from 17 residues. With V trimmed by 2 bases and J by 0 bases, 6 bases remained unmatched. The DNA for the CDR3 is TGTGCCTGGAGTATGGGACAGGTATTCTCTGGGGCCAACGTCCTGACTTTC. Translating gives CAWSMGQVFSGANVLTF. The full variable domain, its missing parts supplied by reference TRBV30 and TRBJ2-6, is SQTIHQWPATLVQPVGSPLSLECTVEGTSNPNLYWYRQAAGRGLQLLFYSVGIGQISSEVPQNLSASRPQDRQFILSSKKLLLSDSGFYLCAWSMGQVFSGANVLTFGAGSRLTVL.

The chain has TRBV11-2 and TRBJ2-1, with TRBD2 matching over 7 bases. CDR1 and CDR2 from the germline V gene are SGHAT and FQNNGV. V was pared by 1 base and J by 6 bases, with 6 bases of the junction left unmatched. CDR3 length equals 15 residues. The CDR3 loop reads CASSLGPTGGNEQFF. The CDR3 region has the DNA TGTGCCAGCAGCTTAGGCCCAACGGGGGGCAATGAGCAGTTCTTC.

This clone was observed a few times. CDR3 sequence (DNA): TGTGCCAGCAGCCAAGGGACTAGCGGGGGGACGCAGTATTTT. Protein product: CASSQGTSGGTQYF. The chain couples TRBV6-6 to TRBJ2-3; TRBD2 matches at 15 bases. This CDR3 contains 14 residues. From germline, CDR1 is MNHNY and CDR2 SVGAGI (reference sequence). V shed 6 bases and J 9 bases; nucleotides not matched to a gene: 4.